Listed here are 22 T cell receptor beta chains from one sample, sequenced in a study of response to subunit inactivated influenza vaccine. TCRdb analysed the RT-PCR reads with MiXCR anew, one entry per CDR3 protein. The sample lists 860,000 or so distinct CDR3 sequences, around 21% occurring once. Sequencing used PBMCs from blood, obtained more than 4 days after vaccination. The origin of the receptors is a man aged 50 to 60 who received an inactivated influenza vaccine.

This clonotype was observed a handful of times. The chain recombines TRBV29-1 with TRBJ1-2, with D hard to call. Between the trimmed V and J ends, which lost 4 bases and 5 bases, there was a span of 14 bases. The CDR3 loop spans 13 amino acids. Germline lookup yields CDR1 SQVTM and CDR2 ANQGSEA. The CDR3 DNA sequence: TGCAGCGTTGCCCCAGTGCAAGGGTATGGCTACACCTTC. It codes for CSVAPVQGYGYTF.

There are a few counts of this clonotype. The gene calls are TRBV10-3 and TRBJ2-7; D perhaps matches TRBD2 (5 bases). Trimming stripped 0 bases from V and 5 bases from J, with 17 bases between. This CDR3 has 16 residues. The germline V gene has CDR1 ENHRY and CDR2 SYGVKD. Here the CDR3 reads CAISESTRGPRHEQYF. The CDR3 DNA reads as TGTGCCATCAGTGAGTCGACTCGAGGGCCGAGGCACGAGCAGTACTTC.

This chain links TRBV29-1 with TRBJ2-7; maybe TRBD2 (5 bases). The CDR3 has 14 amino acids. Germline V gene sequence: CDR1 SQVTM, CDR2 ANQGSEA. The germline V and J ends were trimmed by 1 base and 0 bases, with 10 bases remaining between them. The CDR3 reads CSVEGGSASYEQYF. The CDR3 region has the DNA TGCAGCGTTGAAGGTGGGAGCGCCTCCTACGAGCAGTACTTC.

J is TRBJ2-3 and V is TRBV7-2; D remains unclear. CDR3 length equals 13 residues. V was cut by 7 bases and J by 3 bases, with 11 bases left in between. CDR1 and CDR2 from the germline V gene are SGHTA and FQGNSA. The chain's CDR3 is CASTSPMTDTQYF. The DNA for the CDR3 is TGTGCCAGCACTTCCCCGATGACAGATACGCAGTATTTT.

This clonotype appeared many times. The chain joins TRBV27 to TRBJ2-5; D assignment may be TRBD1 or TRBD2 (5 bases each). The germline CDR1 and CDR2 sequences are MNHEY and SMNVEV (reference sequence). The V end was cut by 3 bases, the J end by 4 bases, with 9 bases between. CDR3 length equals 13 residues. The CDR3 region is CASSLWDRETQYF. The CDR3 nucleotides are TGTGCCAGCAGTTTGTGGGACCGAGAGACCCAGTACTTC.

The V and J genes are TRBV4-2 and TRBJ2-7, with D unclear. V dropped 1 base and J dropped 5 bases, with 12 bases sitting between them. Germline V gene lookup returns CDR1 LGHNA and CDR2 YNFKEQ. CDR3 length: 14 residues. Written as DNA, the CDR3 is TGTGCCAGCAGCCAAGGATTGACGGTGGACGAGCAGTACTTC. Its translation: CASSQGLTVDEQYF.

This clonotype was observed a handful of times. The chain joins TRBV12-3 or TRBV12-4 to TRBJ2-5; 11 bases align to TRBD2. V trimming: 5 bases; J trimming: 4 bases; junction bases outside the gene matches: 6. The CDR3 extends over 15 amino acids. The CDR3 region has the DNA TGTGCCAGCAGTCCGGGACTAGCGGCCTTAGAGACCCAGTACTTC. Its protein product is CASSPGLAALETQYF.

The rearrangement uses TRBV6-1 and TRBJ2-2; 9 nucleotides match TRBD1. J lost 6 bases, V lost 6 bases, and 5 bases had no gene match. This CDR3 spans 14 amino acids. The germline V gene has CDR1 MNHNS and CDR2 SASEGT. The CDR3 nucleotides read TGTGCCAGCAGAACCACAGGGGGCCCCGGGGAGCTGTTTTTT. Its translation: CASRTTGGPGELFF.

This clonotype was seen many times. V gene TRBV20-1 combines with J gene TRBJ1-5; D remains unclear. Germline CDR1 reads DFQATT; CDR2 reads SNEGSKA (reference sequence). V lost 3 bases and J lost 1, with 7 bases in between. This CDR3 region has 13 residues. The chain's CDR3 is CSARGQSNQPQHF. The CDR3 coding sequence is TGCAGTGCTAGGGGCCAGAGCAATCAGCCCCAGCATTTT.

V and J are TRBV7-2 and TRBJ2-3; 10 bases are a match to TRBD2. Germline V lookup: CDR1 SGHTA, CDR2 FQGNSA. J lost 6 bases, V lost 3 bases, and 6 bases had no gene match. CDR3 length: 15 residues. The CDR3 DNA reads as TGTGCCAGCAGCTTTCTAGCGGGGGCTTCCGATACGCAGTATTTT. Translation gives CASSFLAGASDTQYF. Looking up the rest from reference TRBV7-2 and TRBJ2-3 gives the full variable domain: GAGVSQSPSNKVTEKGKDVELRCDPISGHTALYWYRQSLGQGLEFLIYFQGNSAPDKSGLPSDRFSAERTGGSVSTLTIQRTQQEDSAVYLCASSFLAGASDTQYFGPGTRLTVL.

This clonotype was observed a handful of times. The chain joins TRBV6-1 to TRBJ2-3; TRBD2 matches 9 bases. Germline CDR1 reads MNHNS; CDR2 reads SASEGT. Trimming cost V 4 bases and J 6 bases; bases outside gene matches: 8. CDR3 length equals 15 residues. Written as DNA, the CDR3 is TGTGCCAGCAGTGCACTAGCGGGCGAGTGGGATACGCAGTATTTT. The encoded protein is CASSALAGEWDTQYF.

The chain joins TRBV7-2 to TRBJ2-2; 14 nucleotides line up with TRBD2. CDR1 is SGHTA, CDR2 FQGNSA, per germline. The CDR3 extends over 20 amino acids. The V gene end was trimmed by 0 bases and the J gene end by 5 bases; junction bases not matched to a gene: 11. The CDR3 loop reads CASSLAWGLAGVLKTGELFF. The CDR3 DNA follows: TGTGCCAGCAGCTTAGCGTGGGGACTAGCGGGAGTATTAAAGACCGGGGAGCTGTTTTTT.

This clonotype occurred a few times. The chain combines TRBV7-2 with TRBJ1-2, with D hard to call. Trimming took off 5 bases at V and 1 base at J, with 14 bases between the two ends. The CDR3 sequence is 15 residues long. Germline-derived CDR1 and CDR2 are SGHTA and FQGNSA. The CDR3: CASSRRTEVNYGYTF. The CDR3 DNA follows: TGTGCCAGCAGCCGAAGGACGGAAGTTAACTATGGCTACACCTTC.

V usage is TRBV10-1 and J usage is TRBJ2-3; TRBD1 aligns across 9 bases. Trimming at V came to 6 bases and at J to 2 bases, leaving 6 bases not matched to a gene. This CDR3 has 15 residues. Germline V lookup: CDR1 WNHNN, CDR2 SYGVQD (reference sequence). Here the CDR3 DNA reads TGCGCCAGCAGCCCCGGGACAGGGTACACAGATACGCAGTATTTT. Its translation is CASSPGTGYTDTQYF.

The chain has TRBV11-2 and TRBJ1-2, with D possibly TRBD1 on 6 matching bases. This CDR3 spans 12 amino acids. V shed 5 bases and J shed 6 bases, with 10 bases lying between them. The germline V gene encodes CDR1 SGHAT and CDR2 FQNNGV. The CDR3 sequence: CASSTNRDGYTF. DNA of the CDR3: TGTGCCAGCAGCACCAACAGGGATGGCTACACCTTC.

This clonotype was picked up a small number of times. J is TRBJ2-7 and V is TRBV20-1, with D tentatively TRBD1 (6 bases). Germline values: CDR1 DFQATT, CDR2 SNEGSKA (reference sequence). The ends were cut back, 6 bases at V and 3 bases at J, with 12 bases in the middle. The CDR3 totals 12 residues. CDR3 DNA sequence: TGCAGTGCGCACAAGGGGGACTACGAGCAGTACTTC. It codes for CSAHKGDYEQYF.

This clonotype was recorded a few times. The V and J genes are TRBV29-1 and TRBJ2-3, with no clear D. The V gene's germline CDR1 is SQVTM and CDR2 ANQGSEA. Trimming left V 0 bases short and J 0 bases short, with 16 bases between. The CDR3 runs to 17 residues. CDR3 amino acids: CSVEDPFAGQSTDTQYF. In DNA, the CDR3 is TGCAGCGTTGAAGATCCGTTCGCTGGGCAAAGCACAGATACGCAGTATTTT.

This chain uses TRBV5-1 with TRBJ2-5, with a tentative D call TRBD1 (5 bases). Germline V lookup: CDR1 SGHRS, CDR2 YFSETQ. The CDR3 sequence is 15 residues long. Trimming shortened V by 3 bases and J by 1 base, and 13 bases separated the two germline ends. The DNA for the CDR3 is TGCGCCAGCAGCTACAGGACCCATACCCAAGAGACCCAGTACTTC. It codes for CASSYRTHTQETQYF. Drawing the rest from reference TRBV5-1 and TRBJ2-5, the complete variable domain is KAGVTQTPRYLIKTRGQQVTLSCSPISGHRSVSWYQQTPGQGLQFLFEYFSETQRNKGNFPGRFSGRQFSNSRSEMNVSTLELGDSALYLCASSYRTHTQETQYFGPGTRLLVL.

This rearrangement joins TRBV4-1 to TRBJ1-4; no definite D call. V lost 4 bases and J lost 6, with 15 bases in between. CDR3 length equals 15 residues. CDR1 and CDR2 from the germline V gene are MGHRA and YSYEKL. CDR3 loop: CASSPRAQNDEKLFF. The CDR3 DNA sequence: TGCGCCAGCAGCCCGAGGGCACAGAACGATGAAAAACTGTTTTTT.

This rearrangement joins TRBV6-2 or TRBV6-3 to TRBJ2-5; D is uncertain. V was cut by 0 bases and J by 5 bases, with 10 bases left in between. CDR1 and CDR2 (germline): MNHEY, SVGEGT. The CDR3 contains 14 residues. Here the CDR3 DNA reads TGTGCCAGCAGTTACTCAGGGTTGGAGGAGACCCAGTACTTC. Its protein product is CASSYSGLEETQYF.

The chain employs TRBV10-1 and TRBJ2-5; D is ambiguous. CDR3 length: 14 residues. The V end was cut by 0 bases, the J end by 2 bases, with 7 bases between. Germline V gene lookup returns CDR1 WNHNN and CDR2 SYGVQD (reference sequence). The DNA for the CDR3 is TGCGCCAGCAGTGAGTCATCAGGTCAAGAGACCCAGTACTTC. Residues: CASSESSGQETQYF.

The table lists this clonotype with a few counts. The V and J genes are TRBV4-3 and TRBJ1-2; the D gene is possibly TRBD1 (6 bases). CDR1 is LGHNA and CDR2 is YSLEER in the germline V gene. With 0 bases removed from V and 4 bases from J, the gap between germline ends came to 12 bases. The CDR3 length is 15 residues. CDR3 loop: CASSQDRGGIYGYTF. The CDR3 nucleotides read TGCGCCAGCAGCCAAGATAGGGGGGGCATCTATGGCTACACCTTC.